This TCR beta chain was sequenced in a study of blood T cell repertoires in COVID-19. The wider study: The United States, Italy and Spain were the sources of the acute and convalescent COVID-19 samples. T cells, B-cell-depleted T cells, or PBMCs supplied cDNA or gDNA.

Per the study methods: For nucleated cells, counts were estimated from reference gene primer amplification. Using immunoSEQ multiplex PCR, the repertoire was profiled, and TCRdb retains in-frame clones only, with some absent. V and J calls and clone size are as listed in that table; D and trimming were resolved from the DNA. The sample yields 150,000 to 200,000 clones, 70% to 90% seen once. The sequence was obtained from a man aged 60-69 years with acute or convalescent COVID-19. The sequenced material came from peripheral blood.

CDR3: CASSLGSGSAEAFF. The CDR3 coding sequence is TGTGCCAGCAGCTTAGGGTCGGGATCGGCTGAAGCTTTCTTT. The genes are TRBV7-9 and TRBJ1-1; no reliable D call. Looked up from germline, CDR1 is SEHNR and CDR2 is FQNEAQ (reference sequence). V lost 1 base to trimming and J lost 6 bases, with 12 bases between them. The CDR3 is 14 amino acids.